A selection of T cell receptor beta chains follows, all from one sample in a study of early T cells in non-severe SARS-CoV-2 infection. MiXCR was run by TCRdb on the 5' RACE reads, yielding one entry per CDR3 protein. The sample consists of tens of thousands of distinct CDR3 sequences, around an eighth of them appearing once. The specimen sequenced was whole blood. The receptors were sampled from an adult who was a healthcare worker with PCR-confirmed SARS-CoV-2 infection or an uninfected control (not recorded which). CDR3s include the opening cysteine and the closing phenylalanine or tryptophan. Each record gives: V gene, J gene, clone size, D gene, CDR3 DNA, CDR3 protein. The D gene is left open where the match is weak. Clone size, where shown, is once, few, many, or a class for clones that have expanded.

v_gene: TRBV29-1
j_gene: TRBJ1-1
abundance: few
d_gene: .
CDR3nt: TGCAGCGTTGCTAGGACTGAAGCTTTCTTT
CDR3aa: CSVARTEAFF

v_gene: TRBV29-1
j_gene: TRBJ2-1
abundance: .
d_gene: .
CDR3nt: TGCAGCGTTTCGCCGCGCAGTGAGCAGTTCTTC
CDR3aa: CSVSPRSEQFF

v_gene: TRBV6-1
j_gene: TRBJ1-2
abundance: .
d_gene: .
CDR3nt: TGTGCCAGCAGTGAAGGATTTCAGGGGAGGAAGGACTATGGCTACACCTTC
CDR3aa: CASSEGFQGRKDYGYTF

v_gene: TRBV28
j_gene: TRBJ2-3
abundance: many
d_gene: .
CDR3nt: TGTGCCAGCAGCCGCGATGCGGATACGCAGTATTTT
CDR3aa: CASSRDADTQYF

v_gene: TRBV19
j_gene: TRBJ2-5
abundance: few
d_gene: .
CDR3nt: TGTGCCAGTAGTATGTCCGGGGGAGAGACCCAGTACTTC
CDR3aa: CASSMSGGETQYF

v_gene: TRBV29-1
j_gene: TRBJ2-2
abundance: .
d_gene: .
CDR3nt: TGCAGCGTCGGCCGACCCAACACCGGGGAGCTGTTTTTT
CDR3aa: CSVGRPNTGELFF

v_gene: TRBV28
j_gene: TRBJ2-7
abundance: .
d_gene: .
CDR3nt: TGTGCCAGCAGTTCGTTGGACAGTCGCCACGAGCAGTACTTC
CDR3aa: CASSSLDSRHEQYF

v_gene: TRBV7-9
j_gene: TRBJ2-2
abundance: many
d_gene: TRBD2
CDR3nt: TGTGCCAGCAACAGCTTGGTCCTAGCGGGCACCGGGGAGCTGTTTTTT
CDR3aa: CASNSLVLAGTGELFF

v_gene: TRBV5-1
j_gene: TRBJ2-1
abundance: .
d_gene: TRBD2
CDR3nt: TGCGCCAGCAGCTTGTGGCTAGCGGGGGGCGAGAGCTCCTACAATGAGCAGTTCTTC
CDR3aa: CASSLWLAGGESSYNEQFF

v_gene: TRBV3-1
j_gene: TRBJ2-1
abundance: .
d_gene: .
CDR3nt: TGTGCCAGCAGCCAAGAAGGGCCAGCGTTGGCTGAGCAGTTCTTC
CDR3aa: CASSQEGPALAEQFF

v_gene: TRBV5-1
j_gene: TRBJ1-1
abundance: many
d_gene: .
CDR3nt: TGCGCCAGCAGCATCGGGAGTTCGACAGGGAACACTGAAGCTTTCTTT
CDR3aa: CASSIGSSTGNTEAFF

v_gene: TRBV6-5
j_gene: TRBJ2-2
abundance: many
d_gene: .
CDR3nt: TGTGCCAGCAGACGATCTTTAGCGGCACTCGGGGAGCTGTTTTTT
CDR3aa: CASRRSLAALGELFF

v_gene: TRBV7-8
j_gene: TRBJ2-1
abundance: many
d_gene: .
CDR3nt: TGTGCCAGCAGCTTAGGGGGTCTAATTGAGCAGTTCTTC
CDR3aa: CASSLGGLIEQFF

v_gene: TRBV7-9
j_gene: TRBJ1-2
abundance: many
d_gene: TRBD1
CDR3nt: TGTGCCAGCAGCCCCCCCCGGACAGGGACTAACTATGGCTACACCTTC
CDR3aa: CASSPPRTGTNYGYTF

v_gene: TRBV29-1
j_gene: TRBJ1-2
abundance: many
d_gene: .
CDR3nt: TGCAGCGTTGTCAGCCCCCTTAACTATGGCTACACCTTC
CDR3aa: CSVVSPLNYGYTF

v_gene: TRBV18
j_gene: TRBJ2-7
abundance: many
d_gene: TRBD1
CDR3nt: TGTGCCAGCTTCCCCCGGACAGGGATATACGAGCAGTACTTC
CDR3aa: CASFPRTGIYEQYF